This T cell receptor beta chain was identified in a study of CD8 T cells in ankylosing spondylitis. The authors made TCR beta libraries by quantitative 5'-RACE with molecular barcodes. TCRdb used MiXCR to reprocess the 5' RACE reads, holding one entry per CDR3 protein. In the table there are around 300,000 distinct CDR3 sequences, about 20% of which are singletons. This clonotype came up a few times. What it binds is not known. General study results and limits: Reportedly, disease-linked clones are significantly enriched in ankylosing spondylitis patients' matched synovial fluid. Seemingly characteristic of ankylosing spondylitis blood was a TCR beta motif consisting of roughly 8 highly homologous variants. Clones that were linked to disease were CD8+ and were relatively rare in peripheral blood.

Sample: blood, either unsorted or a sorted T cell fraction (not recorded which). The sequence came from a female donor with ankylosing spondylitis or in good health (not recorded which).

CDR3 bases: TGCGCCAGCAGCTGGACTAGTCTCCGGGGTGAGCAGTTCTTC. This gives the protein CASSWTSLRGEQFF. The genes are TRBV5-1 and TRBJ2-1; 7 bases match TRBD2. The junction had 9 bases not matched to a gene; V was cut back by 3 bases and J by 9 bases. The CDR3 is 14 residues long. The V gene's germline CDR1 is SGHRS and CDR2 YFSETQ.